This TCR beta chain was obtained from a study of T cell repertoires in cytomegalovirus infection. Study summary: Use of recently identified HLA-C-restricted and well-studied HLA-B-restricted CMV epitopes was part of the study. CMV infection and matching HLA type were both indicated by public TCR beta signatures.

MiXCR, applied by TCRdb to the reads, yields one record per CDR3 protein. The top ten clones hold around 15% of a sample with about a million distinct CDR3 sequences, approximately 31% of them seen once. This clonotype showed up just a few times. The target antigen is unknown. General study results and limits: Ex vivo, HLA-C-restricted CMV-specific TCR beta clonotypes prevailed over the rest of the response. The cumulative frequency of public TCR beta families identified carriers of CMV plus the relevant HLA.

The sequenced sample was cultured CD8+ T cells from PBMCs, obtained from culture after CMV antigen stimulation. The clonotype originates from a human donor in good health (CMV status not recorded). Some clones in this sample may be carry-over from other donors' samples.

The CDR3 here is CASSQDRGRPSGGPDTQYF. CDR3 bases: TGTGCCAGCAGCCAAGATCGGGGGCGGCCTAGCGGGGGCCCAGATACGCAGTATTTT. The chain carries TRBV14 and TRBJ2-3, with TRBD2 matching 10 bases. Germline lookup yields CDR1 SGHDN and CDR2 FVKESK. The CDR3 consists of 19 residues. Trimming cost V 0 bases and J 4 bases; bases outside gene matches: 13.